Shown below are 15 T cell receptor beta chains from a single sample sequenced in a study of cytomegalovirus exposure and HLA in healthy donors. The protocol was immunoSEQ multiplex PCR, while the TCRdb copy is restricted to in-frame clones and leaves out a portion. The data hold some 140,000 clones, with around 88% observed a single time. The sequenced material came from PBMCs. These TCRs come from a young man in good health and CMV-seropositive.

This sequence joins TRBV2 and TRBJ2-7; possibly TRBD1 for D (6 bases). V was shortened by 4 bases and J by 2 bases, with 9 bases between the two germline ends. This CDR3 has 13 residues. The germline CDR1 and CDR2 sequences are SNHLY and FYNNEI. The CDR3 DNA is TGTGCCAGCAGTGGGGACACGACCTACGAGCAGTACTTC. Its protein is CASSGDTTYEQYF.

The chain links TRBV5-6 to TRBJ1-2; D remains unclear. Germline lookup yields CDR1 SGHDT and CDR2 YYEEEE. The CDR3 runs 16 residues. V gave up 0 bases and J gave up 8 bases, with 20 bases separating them. DNA for the CDR3: TGTGCCAGCAGCTTGGCCGGATTCAGCGGGGATCGGGGCTACACCTTC. Translated: CASSLAGFSGDRGYTF.

The CDR3 coding sequence is TGCGCCAGCACCTTCCAAGAGACCCAGTACTTC. Amino acids: CASTFQETQYF. The chain has TRBV23-1 and TRBJ2-5; the D is unclear. TRBV23-1 is flagged as an ORF with uncertain function. The CDR3 length is 11 residues. Trimming left V 7 bases short and J 1 base short, with 4 bases between.

This clone came up once. The chain is built from TRBV4-1 and TRBJ1-2; TRBD1 is a possible D gene (5 bases). V dropped 3 bases and J dropped 2 bases, with 13 bases sitting between them. The CDR3 runs to 15 residues. Per the germline V gene, CDR1 is MGHRA and CDR2 is YSYEKL. CDR3 bases: TGCGCCAGCAGCCACCCAGCGGGACCCAACTATGGCTACACCTTC. This gives the protein CASSHPAGPNYGYTF.

The chain combines TRBV5-4 with TRBJ1-1, with D possibly matching TRBD1 (6 bases). Deletions cut 0 bases from V and 6 bases from J, with 12 bases between. This CDR3 is built from 14 residues. Germline V gene lookup returns CDR1 SGHNT and CDR2 YYREEE (reference sequence). The CDR3 reads CASSLAVRQAEAFF. The CDR3 DNA reads as TGTGCCAGCAGCTTGGCGGTGAGACAGGCTGAAGCTTTCTTT.

The V and J genes are TRBV7-2 and TRBJ2-5, with 10 positions matching TRBD1. This CDR3 has 14 amino acids. V shed 5 bases, J shed 5 bases, and the junction held 5 bases outside the gene matches. Germline values: CDR1 SGHTA, CDR2 FQGNSA. The CDR3 nucleotides are TGTGCCAGCAGCCGGGACAGGGGCGGGGAGACCCAGTACTTC. Amino acids: CASSRDRGGETQYF.

The gene calls are TRBV5-1 and TRBJ2-7; 8 bases agree with TRBD2. Germline lookup yields CDR1 SGHRS and CDR2 YFSETQ. V shed 2 bases and J 5 bases; nucleotides not matched to a gene: 9. The CDR3 consists of 15 residues. The CDR3 DNA follows: TGCGCCAGCAGCTTTGGCGGGGGGATCCGGGACGAGCAGTACTTC. Its translation is CASSFGGGIRDEQYF. The entire variable domain, with the rest obtained from reference TRBV5-1 and TRBJ2-7, is as follows: KAGVTQTPRYLIKTRGQQVTLSCSPISGHRSVSWYQQTPGQGLQFLFEYFSETQRNKGNFPGRFSGRQFSNSRSEMNVSTLELGDSALYLCASSFGGGIRDEQYFGPGTRLTVT.

The chain combines TRBV7-9 with TRBJ1-3; D is uncertain. The V end lost 3 bases, the J end lost 2 bases, and 8 bases lay between the germline ends. From germline, CDR1 is SEHNR and CDR2 FQNEAQ (reference sequence). The CDR3 sequence is 14 residues long. The DNA for the CDR3 is TGTGCCAGCAGCTTCTCGGGGACTGGAAACACCATATATTTT. Protein sequence: CASSFSGTGNTIYF. The whole variable domain, remainder taken from reference TRBV7-9 and TRBJ1-3, is DTGVSQNPRHKITKRGQNVTFRCDPISEHNRLYWYRQTLGQGPEFLTYFQNEAQLEKSRLLSDRFSAERPKGSFSTLEIQRTEQGDSAMYLCASSFSGTGNTIYFGEGSWLTVV.

The chain combines TRBV19 with TRBJ2-5, with unresolved D. Trimming pared 5 bases from V and 3 bases from J, leaving 10 bases between. This CDR3 is 13 amino acids long. Germline CDR1 and CDR2: LNHDA and SQIVND (reference sequence). CDR3 sequence reads: CASSGQKKETQYF. The CDR3 bases are TGTGCCAGTAGTGGGCAGAAGAAAGAGACCCAGTACTTC.

This clone was observed a handful of times. V and J are TRBV2 and TRBJ1-1; D gene ambiguous. V was clipped by 10 bases and J by 0 bases, with 9 bases between them. The germline CDR1 and CDR2 sequences are SNHLY and FYNNEI. The CDR3 length is 12 residues. For the CDR3, the DNA is TGTGCCACAAGAGGGTTGAACACTGAAGCTTTCTTT. Protein: CATRGLNTEAFF. Filled out from reference TRBV2 and TRBJ1-1, the complete variable domain reads EPEVTQTPSHQVTQMGQEVILRCVPISNHLYFYWYRQILGQKVEFLVSFYNNEISEKSEIFDDQFSVERPDGSNFTLKIRSTKLEDSAMYFCATRGLNTEAFFGQGTRLTVV.

This clone was seen only once. CDR3 loop: CASSDPSLAHRNNQPQHF. The DNA for the CDR3 is TGTGCCAGCAGTGACCCCAGTTTGGCCCACAGGAACAATCAGCCCCAGCATTTT. The chain couples TRBV6-4 to TRBJ1-5; tentative D call: TRBD1 (5 bases). Per the germline V gene, CDR1 is MRHNA and CDR2 is SNTAGT. V dropped 2 bases and J dropped 3 bases, with 20 bases sitting between them. This CDR3 comprises 18 residues.

The gene calls are TRBV9 and TRBJ2-7; D unresolved. There are 14 residues in the CDR3. CDR1 SGDLS and CDR2 YYNGEE come from the germline V gene. Trimming took off 2 bases at V and 3 bases at J, with 12 bases between the two ends. The CDR3 spells CASSVGSGFYEQYF. In DNA form, the CDR3 reads TGTGCCAGCAGCGTGGGCAGTGGTTTCTACGAGCAGTACTTC.

This chain connects TRBV4-1 to TRBJ2-7; TRBD1 is a possible D gene (5 bases). CDR1 and CDR2 (germline): MGHRA, YSYEKL. This CDR3 region has 15 residues. V lost 0 bases and J lost 4, with 13 bases in between. The CDR3 is CASSQESWGAYEQYF. The CDR3 DNA reads as TGCGCCAGCAGCCAAGAATCATGGGGCGCGTACGAGCAGTACTTC.

A word on this clone: Other DNA sequences of this sample code for an identical CDR3. The rearrangement uses TRBV30 and TRBJ1-5, with a possible D match to TRBD1 (6 bases). The CDR3 consists of 13 residues. Germline CDR1 GTSNPN, CDR2 SVGIG (reference sequence). Trimming shortened V by 2 bases and J by 2 bases, and 7 bases separated the two germline ends. CDR3 sequence: CAWSSGGNQPQHF. CDR3 coding DNA: TGTGCCTGGAGTTCAGGGGGCAATCAGCCCCAGCATTTT.

This chain joins TRBV4-3 and TRBJ1-4; D gene unclear. The CDR3 is 16 residues long. Germline assignment: CDR1 LGHNA and CDR2 YSLEER. V was pared by 1 base and J by 8 bases, with 17 bases between. CDR3 amino acids: CASSQGGPGRKEKLFF. In DNA form, the CDR3 reads TGCGCCAGCAGCCAAGGAGGTCCCGGGAGGAAGGAAAAACTGTTTTTT.